The 25 T cell receptor beta chains below come from one sample, sequenced in a study of breast tumors, draining lymph nodes, adjacent tissues. The lymph nodes were axillary draining lymph nodes from breast cancer patients. TCRdb reprocessed the multiplex PCR reads via MiXCR and lists one record per CDR3 protein. The table records some 97,000 distinct CDR3 sequences, 21% of them present only once. Sequenced input: axillary lymph node tissue. The receptor set was obtained from a female donor with breast cancer. Some clones in this sample may be carry-over from other donors' samples.

This clonotype appeared many times. V gene TRBV6-1 combines with J gene TRBJ2-7; D not resolved. Germline-derived CDR1 and CDR2 are MNHNS and SASEGT. The V and J ends lost 6 bases and 0 bases respectively, with 15 bases between them. CDR3 size: 15 residues. CDR3 sequence: CASRGRQESSYEQYF. Here the CDR3 DNA reads TGTGCCAGCAGGGGCCGGCAAGAAAGCTCCTACGAGCAGTACTTC.

DNA for the CDR3: TGTGCCAGTAGTATGAGGGGGGGACACTCTAATGAAAAACTGTTTTTT. Encoded protein: CASSMRGGHSNEKLFF. The V call is TRBV19, the J call TRBJ1-4, with TRBD1 as a possible D gene (6 bases). The CDR3 loop spans 16 amino acids. Trimming left V 3 bases short and J 3 bases short, with 14 bases between. Germline V gene data show CDR1 as LNHDA and CDR2 as SQIVND (reference sequence).

This clonotype was counted many times. This chain joins TRBV20-1 and TRBJ1-6; D gene uncertain. This CDR3 spans 14 amino acids. Trimming pared 1 base from V and 5 bases from J, leaving 9 bases between. Germline CDR1 is DFQATT and CDR2 is SNEGSKA (reference sequence). The CDR3, as DNA: TGCAGTGCTAGAGTCACGGGAGATAATTCACCCCTCCACTTT. Protein sequence: CSARVTGDNSPLHF.

This clonotype was recorded at least ten times. The chain uses TRBV20-1 and TRBJ2-1, with TRBD2 matching 11 bases. This CDR3 is 15 amino acids long. V lost 6 bases to trimming and J lost 4 bases; unmatched junction nucleotides: 8. CDR1 and CDR2 from the germline V gene are DFQATT and SNEGSKA (reference sequence). The CDR3 spells CSAPPLAGAYNEQFF. CDR3 sequence (DNA): TGCAGTGCCCCCCCACTAGCGGGAGCGTACAATGAGCAGTTCTTC.

This clonotype was picked up many times. This chain connects TRBV28 to TRBJ1-2, with TRBD1 as a possible D gene (5 bases). Trimming left V 7 bases short and J 3 bases short, with 9 bases between. The CDR3 loop spans 12 amino acids. Germline V gene data show CDR1 as MDHEN and CDR2 as SYDVKM. CDR3: CASITGDYGYTF. CDR3 DNA: TGTGCCAGCATTACGGGGGACTATGGCTACACCTTC.

This CDR3 reads CASSPGQGAKGANVLTF. The CDR3 nucleotides read TGCGCCAGCAGCCCCGGACAGGGGGCGAAGGGGGCCAACGTCCTGACTTTC. The chain has TRBV5-1 and TRBJ2-6; 11 bases are shared with TRBD1. This CDR3 comprises 17 residues. Trimming took 4 bases from V and 4 from J; bases not matched to a gene: 7. CDR1 SGHRS and CDR2 YFSETQ come from the germline V gene.

This clonotype was observed at least ten times. This sequence joins TRBV2 and TRBJ1-2; D call uncertain. In germline, CDR1 is SNHLY, CDR2 FYNNEI. V lost 4 bases and J 0 bases, leaving 9 bases between the germline ends. The CDR3 is 14 residues long. The CDR3 nucleotides read TGTGCCAGCAGTGTTCTGGAATCTAACTATGGCTACACCTTC. Protein product: CASSVLESNYGYTF. The full variable domain, in which reference TRBV2 and TRBJ1-2 provide the parts outside the CDR3, is EPEVTQTPSHQVTQMGQEVILRCVPISNHLYFYWYRQILGQKVEFLVSFYNNEISEKSEIFDDQFSVERPDGSNFTLKIRSTKLEDSAMYFCASSVLESNYGYTFGSGTRLTVV.

This clonotype was detected ten times or more. The chain carries TRBV19 and TRBJ2-1; 8 bases are a match to TRBD1. The CDR3 is made up of 16 amino acids. The junction had 9 bases not matched to a gene; V was cut back by 2 bases and J by 6 bases. Per the germline V gene, CDR1 is LNHDA and CDR2 is SQIVND (reference sequence). CDR3 loop: CASSILPRGPGNEQFF. The CDR3 DNA reads TGTGCCAGTAGTATACTTCCCAGGGGGCCAGGCAATGAGCAGTTCTTC. Variable domain in full (rest from reference TRBV19 and TRBJ2-1): DGGITQSPKYLFRKEGQNVTLSCEQNLNHDAMYWYRQDPGQGLRLIYYSQIVNDFQKGDIAEGYSVSREKKESFPLTVTSAQKNPTAFYLCASSILPRGPGNEQFFGPGTRLTVL.

This clonotype has a count of ten or more. The V call is TRBV20-1, the J call TRBJ2-1; the match to TRBD2 covers 9 bases. V lost 1 base to trimming and J lost 3 bases; unmatched junction nucleotides: 4. From germline, CDR1 is DFQATT and CDR2 SNEGSKA (reference sequence). The CDR3 sequence is 15 residues long. CDR3 in DNA: TGCAGTGCTAGAGTAGCGGGGGCCTACTACAATGAGCAGTTCTTC. Amino acids: CSARVAGAYYNEQFF.

This clonotype has ten or more counts. This chain uses TRBV6-4 with TRBJ2-3; a weak D match, TRBD1 (6 bases). The germline CDR1 and CDR2 sequences are MRHNA and SNTAGT. The V end was cut by 6 bases, the J end by 1 base, with 11 bases between. The CDR3 sequence is 14 residues long. CDR3 protein: CASSRQVGTDTQYF. The CDR3, as DNA: TGTGCCAGCAGCCGACAGGTGGGCACAGATACGCAGTATTTT.

In this sample, this clonotype turned up many times. The chain couples TRBV5-8 to TRBJ2-1; TRBD2 matches at 14 bases. CDR1 is SGHTS, CDR2 YDEGEE, per germline. Losses at the gene ends were 0 bases for V and 11 bases for J; bases not matched to a gene: 4. The CDR3 has 15 amino acids. The CDR3, as DNA: TGTGCCAGCAGCTTGGAGACTAGCGGGGGGGGACAGCAGTTCTTC. This codes for CASSLETSGGGQQFF.

Ten or more counts support this clonotype. The chain combines TRBV11-2 with TRBJ2-5; TRBD1 matches 8 bases. Germline lookup yields CDR1 SGHAT and CDR2 FQNNGV. This CDR3 contains 13 residues. Trimming removed 6 bases from V and 5 bases from J; junction bases left unmatched: 5. The CDR3 region has the DNA TGTGCCAGCAGACGGACAGGGTGGGAGACCCAGTACTTC. As protein: CASRRTGWETQYF.

This clonotype was counted ten times or more. The CDR3 loop reads CAISESDTLNYGYTF. The CDR3 DNA sequence: TGTGCCATCAGTGAGTCGGACACCTTAAACTATGGCTACACCTTC. V usage is TRBV10-3 and J usage is TRBJ1-2, with a tentative D call TRBD1 (5 bases). With 0 bases removed from V and 2 bases from J, the gap between germline ends came to 10 bases. Germline CDR1 reads ENHRY; CDR2 reads SYGVKD. This CDR3 has 15 residues.

This clonotype was counted ten times or more. The J gene is TRBJ2-7, the V gene TRBV20-1; 14 bases line up with TRBD2. CDR3 length: 15 residues. The trim removed 0 bases at V and 9 bases at J, leaving 7 bases unmatched. Per germline, CDR1 DFQATT and CDR2 SNEGSKA (reference sequence). For the CDR3, the DNA is TGCAGTGCTAGAGATCTCGGACTAGCGGGGGGCCCGCAGTACTTC. Its translation is CSARDLGLAGGPQYF.

Regarding this clonotype: A much more abundant neighbour one base away suggests this may be a read error. This chain connects TRBV6-1 to TRBJ2-5, with D perhaps TRBD2 (6 bases). The CDR3 covers 13 residues. Trimming removed 7 bases at V and 7 bases at J, with 16 bases between. Looked up from germline, CDR1 is MNHNS and CDR2 is SASEGT. Here the CDR3 DNA reads TGTGCCAGCAATTACCCGGGGGTAGGGACCCAGTACTTC. Residues: CASNYPGVGTQYF.

This clonotype was counted at least ten times. The chain recombines TRBV20-1 with TRBJ1-4; D may be TRBD1 (5 bases). The V end lost 0 bases, the J end lost 5 bases, and 10 bases lay between the germline ends. Germline values: CDR1 DFQATT, CDR2 SNEGSKA (reference sequence). CDR3 length equals 14 residues. The CDR3 DNA is TGCAGTGCTAGAGAGCAGGGCTTCAATGAAAAACTGTTTTTT. It specifies CSAREQGFNEKLFF.

This clonotype was seen at least ten times. V usage is TRBV27 and J usage is TRBJ2-7; TRBD2 might be the D (6 bases). This CDR3 is 14 amino acids long. V was pared by 3 bases and J by 0 bases, with 9 bases between. Per the germline V gene, CDR1 is MNHEY and CDR2 is SMNVEV (reference sequence). CDR3 amino acids: CASSFTRDSYEQYF. The CDR3 nucleotides are TGTGCCAGCAGTTTTACGCGGGACTCCTACGAGCAGTACTTC.

This clonotype was found many times. The chain carries TRBV5-1 and TRBJ2-2; tentative D call: TRBD1 (5 bases). This CDR3 has 15 amino acids. Trimming took off 0 bases at V and 4 bases at J, with 10 bases between the two ends. Germline CDR1 reads SGHRS; CDR2 reads YFSETQ. The CDR3 protein is CASSLVGQITGELFF. DNA for the CDR3: TGCGCCAGCAGCTTGGTGGGGCAAATCACCGGGGAGCTGTTTTTT.

The table lists this clonotype with many counts. The chain joins TRBV5-1 to TRBJ1-2, with 7 bases identical to TRBD1. This CDR3 spans 13 amino acids. Germline-derived CDR1 and CDR2 are SGHRS and YFSETQ. Trimming took 4 bases from V and 5 from J; bases not matched to a gene: 5. The chain's CDR3 is CASSLPGQYGYTF. The CDR3 DNA is TGCGCCAGCAGCCTGCCGGGACAGTATGGCTACACCTTC.

This clonotype was observed at least ten times. This rearrangement joins TRBV6-5 to TRBJ2-7; 11 bases map to TRBD1. CDR1 MNHEY and CDR2 SVGAGI come from the germline V gene. CDR3 length: 15 amino acids. The V gene end was trimmed by 3 bases and the J gene end by 3 bases; junction bases not matched to a gene: 4. In DNA, the CDR3 is TGTGCCAGCAGTTATGGGACAGGGGGGATCTACGAGCAGTACTTC. It codes for CASSYGTGGIYEQYF.

This clonotype was seen repeatedly, ten times or more. The chain has TRBV7-3 and TRBJ2-5; unclear D gene. Trimming removed 3 bases from V and 3 bases from J, with 2 bases in between. CDR1 and CDR2 from the germline V gene are SGHTA and FQGTGA. The CDR3 spans 11 residues. Written as DNA, the CDR3 is TGTGCCAGCAGCTTGAAAGAGACCCAGTACTTC. Translating it yields CASSLKETQYF.

This clonotype showed up many times. The chain links TRBV7-3 to TRBJ2-3, with TRBD2 matching 12 bases. The CDR3 is 13 residues long. Germline CDR1 SGHTA, CDR2 FQGTGA. V dropped 8 bases and J dropped 6; count of bases not matched to a gene: 3. The CDR3 here is CASGLAGRDTQYF. The CDR3 DNA sequence: TGTGCCAGCGGACTAGCGGGAAGGGATACGCAGTATTTT.

This clonotype was recorded many times. V and J are TRBV9 and TRBJ2-1, with 9 bases aligning to TRBD1. The germline V gene encodes CDR1 SGDLS and CDR2 YYNGEE. With V trimmed by 3 bases and J by 1 base, 5 bases remained unmatched. The CDR3 loop spans 16 amino acids. This CDR3 reads CASSGTGGGSYNEQFF. The CDR3 nucleotides read TGTGCCAGCAGCGGCACAGGGGGCGGGTCCTACAATGAGCAGTTCTTC.

Regarding this clonotype: Its ends do not fully match the called genes, so a read error is possible. This sequence joins TRBV5-1 and TRBJ1-1, with TRBD1 as a possible D gene (5 bases). The CDR3 spans 15 residues. Germline values: CDR1 SGHRS, CDR2 YFSETQ. The DNA of the CDR3 is TGTGCCAGCAGCTCCCGCTGGCAGGGTAGGGGTGAAGCTTTCTTT. It translates to CASSSRWQGRGEAFF.

This clonotype has more than one count but fewer than ten. The chain combines TRBV30 with TRBJ1-4, with TRBD1 matching over 8 bases. V shed 2 bases, J shed 4 bases, and the junction held 3 bases outside the gene matches. The CDR3 contains 14 residues. The germline V gene encodes CDR1 GTSNPN and CDR2 SVGIG (reference sequence). CDR3: CAWSRGQDNEKLFF. The CDR3, as DNA: TGTGCCTGGAGTCGGGGACAGGATAATGAAAAACTGTTTTTT.